This T cell receptor (beta chain) was documented in a study of post-analysis software for immune sequencing data. Study-level information: Secondary progressive, relapsing-remitting and progressive-relapsing multiple sclerosis were among the included disease courses.

General study findings and limits: Significantly decreased normalized Chao1 diversity was recorded for multiple sclerosis patients relative to controls.

In regard to this clonotype: No antigen is known for it.

Built from TCR beta cDNA, the libraries had unique molecular identifiers in them. Input of roughly 0.95 to 10 million T cells yielded 550,000 or so cDNA molecules. Each CDR3 protein is one row after TCRdb ran MiXCR on the PCR reads. The sample shows approximately 770,000 distinct CDR3 sequences, roughly 46% of them seen only once. The clonotype comes from a girl aged 5-17 years with multiple sclerosis. The sequenced material came from blood.

The CDR3 reads CAIQGVADLNEQFF. DNA for the CDR3: TGTGCCATCCAAGGAGTAGCGGACCTTAATGAGCAGTTCTTC. The rearrangement joins TRBV10-3 to TRBJ2-1, with a possible D match to TRBD2 (6 bases). Germline CDR1 reads ENHRY; CDR2 reads SYGVKD. The V and J ends lost 8 bases and 7 bases respectively, with 18 bases between them. The CDR3 length is 14 residues.